One sample yielded the 26 T cell receptor beta chains listed below, sequenced in a study of blood T cell repertoires in COVID-19. The assay was immunoSEQ multiplex PCR, and TCRdb's table has in-frame clones only and misses some. Here the sample spans 200,000 or so clones, around 90% being singletons. Source material: peripheral blood. Receptors originate from a man aged 55 to 70 who had recovered from COVID-19.

The chain uses TRBV11-2 and TRBJ2-2, with TRBD2 matching 8 bases. The CDR3 contains 15 residues. Trimming cost V 4 bases and J 1 base; bases outside gene matches: 2. Germline V gene data show CDR1 as SGHAT and CDR2 as FQNNGV. The DNA for the CDR3 is TGTGCCAGCAGCTGGGGACTAGGGAACACCGGGGAGCTGTTTTTT. Its translation: CASSWGLGNTGELFF.

The gene calls are TRBV5-1 and TRBJ2-3, with 11 bases fitting TRBD2. The junction had 9 bases not matched to a gene; V was cut back by 3 bases and J by 6 bases. Germline V gene lookup returns CDR1 SGHRS and CDR2 YFSETQ. This CDR3 is built from 16 residues. The DNA for the CDR3 is TGCGCCAGCAGCTCCGGGACTAGCGGCTGGGGGGATACGCAGTATTTT. Its protein is CASSSGTSGWGDTQYF.

The rearrangement uses TRBV29-1 and TRBJ2-5; a possible D gene is TRBD2 (5 bases). V was clipped by 3 bases and J by 1 base, with 9 bases between them. This CDR3 is built from 13 residues. Germline V gives CDR1 SQVTM, CDR2 ANQGSEA. This CDR3 is CSVEDLGQETQYF. CDR3 sequence (DNA): TGCAGCGTTGAGGACTTGGGCCAAGAGACCCAGTACTTC.

The chain uses TRBV5-1 and TRBJ2-1; 10 nucleotides line up with TRBD1. CDR1 is SGHRS, CDR2 YFSETQ, per germline. After removal of 4 bases from V and 9 bases from J, the junction contained 7 bases not matched to a gene. The CDR3 totals 14 residues. The CDR3 DNA sequence: TGCGCCAGCAGCACAACCGGGACAGGGGCTGAGCAGTTCTTC. It encodes CASSTTGTGAEQFF.

In its sample, this clone was seen a few times. The rearrangement links TRBV19 to TRBJ2-4; 12 bases align to TRBD2. Germline CDR1 reads LNHDA; CDR2 reads SQIVND (reference sequence). Trimming removed 7 bases from V and 4 bases from J; junction bases left unmatched: 5. This CDR3 has 15 amino acids. The CDR3 nucleotides read TGTGCCAGTAATCCACTAGCGGGAGGTAAAAACATTCAGTACTTC. Protein product: CASNPLAGGKNIQYF.

The chain joins TRBV5-1 to TRBJ2-2; 10 nucleotides align to TRBD1. This CDR3 region has 14 residues. The germline V gene has CDR1 SGHRS and CDR2 YFSETQ. J lost 8 bases, V lost 4 bases, and 5 bases had no gene match. CDR3 residues: CASSADRGKGELFF. The DNA for the CDR3 is TGCGCCAGCAGCGCGGACAGGGGGAAGGGGGAGCTGTTTTTT.

The chain employs TRBV15 and TRBJ1-2, with 9 bases fitting TRBD1. V lost 8 bases, J lost 4 bases, and 8 bases stayed unmatched. Germline V gene data show CDR1 as LNHNV and CDR2 as YYDKDF (reference sequence). CDR3 size: 14 residues. The DNA of the CDR3 is TGTGCCACCGCTCGGGACAGGGCTTCCTATGGCTACACCTTC. This gives the protein CATARDRASYGYTF.

J is TRBJ2-2 and V is TRBV5-1, with 9 bases lining up with TRBD2. Germline V gene sequence: CDR1 SGHRS, CDR2 YFSETQ. This CDR3 contains 16 residues. J was trimmed by 4 bases and V by 4 bases; bases with no gene match: 8. The CDR3 DNA sequence: TGCGCCAGCAGCAGTAGCGGGGGCAGAGGCACCGGGGAGCTGTTTTTT. Translated, it gives CASSSSGGRGTGELFF.

The chain is built from TRBV7-9 and TRBJ2-1, with 8 bases fitting TRBD1. This CDR3 spans 13 amino acids. Germline V gives CDR1 SEHNR, CDR2 FQNEAQ (reference sequence). Germline trimming cut 5 bases from V and 12 bases from J; bases unmatched to any gene: 9. The CDR3 is CASSLTGDLAQFF. Written as DNA, the CDR3 is TGTGCCAGCAGCCTGACAGGGGATCTGGCGCAGTTCTTC.

This clone was picked up a small number of times. The V gene is TRBV5-1, the J gene TRBJ2-6, with TRBD1 as a possible D gene (6 bases). CDR3 size: 16 residues. CDR1 is SGHRS, CDR2 YFSETQ, per germline. V gave up 2 bases and J gave up 1 base, with 10 bases separating them. CDR3: CASSFLQGSGANVLTF. CDR3 sequence (DNA): TGCGCCAGCAGCTTCCTACAGGGATCTGGGGCCAACGTCCTGACTTTC.

The chain has TRBV28 and TRBJ2-7; TRBD2 matches at 8 bases. The CDR3 totals 17 residues. Trimming removed 4 bases from V and 5 bases from J; junction bases left unmatched: 16. Germline V gene lookup returns CDR1 MDHEN and CDR2 SYDVKM. DNA for the CDR3: TGTGCCAGCAGTTCCGGGGCAGCGGGAGAGGAACTGCACGAGCAGTACTTC. Translated, it gives CASSSGAAGEELHEQYF.

This clone was detected only once. The V call is TRBV27, the J call TRBJ2-1; 10 bases align to TRBD2. CDR3 length equals 15 residues. Trimming took 5 bases from V and 7 from J; bases not matched to a gene: 8. Germline-derived CDR1 and CDR2 are MNHEY and SMNVEV (reference sequence). As DNA, the CDR3 is TGTGCCAGCAGTCCTCTAAGGACTAGCGGTAATGAGCAGTTCTTC. It is translated as CASSPLRTSGNEQFF.

CDR3 sequence (DNA): TGCAGCGTTTGGGGGGAGGCTGAAGCTTTCTTT. Translation gives CSVWGEAEAFF. The chain combines TRBV29-1 with TRBJ1-1; weak D call: TRBD1 (5 bases). The CDR3 sequence is 11 residues long. CDR1 SQVTM and CDR2 ANQGSEA come from the germline V gene. V lost 5 bases and J lost 6, with 10 bases in between. Using reference TRBV29-1 and TRBJ1-1 for the parts outside the CDR3, the full variable domain is SAVISQKPSRDICQRGTSLTIQCQVDSQVTMMFWYRQQPGQSLTLIATANQGSEATYESGFVIDKFPISRPNLTFSTLTVSNMSPEDSSIYLCSVWGEAEAFFGQGTRLTVV.

V and J are TRBV10-3 and TRBJ1-2, with 8 bases fitting TRBD1. The germline gives CDR1 ENHRY, CDR2 SYGVKD. The CDR3 runs 14 residues. V was clipped by 6 bases and J by 7 bases; unmatched bases: 10. The CDR3 protein is CAIRGGTGSSGYTF. DNA of the CDR3: TGTGCCATCAGGGGGGGGACAGGATCGTCTGGCTACACCTTC.

This chain uses TRBV7-6 with TRBJ2-7, with TRBD2 matching 8 bases. V dropped 1 base and J dropped 5; count of bases not matched to a gene: 7. The CDR3 is 15 residues long. Germline V lookup: CDR1 SGHVS, CDR2 FNYEAQ. The CDR3 here is CASSLEGLAGHEQYF. As DNA, the CDR3 is TGTGCCAGCAGCTTAGAAGGACTAGCAGGCCACGAGCAGTACTTC.

The V call is TRBV5-1, the J call TRBJ2-5; maybe TRBD1 (6 bases). V was cut by 1 base and J by 4 bases, with 17 bases left in between. The CDR3 totals 16 residues. CDR1 and CDR2 (germline): SGHRS, YFSETQ. The CDR3 DNA reads TGCGCCAGCAGCTTGTTTATGCAGGGGAATACAGAGACCCAGTACTTC. Translation gives CASSLFMQGNTETQYF.

The chain joins TRBV19 to TRBJ1-4; 9 bases align to TRBD1. CDR3 length equals 14 residues. CDR1 LNHDA and CDR2 SQIVND come from the germline V gene (reference sequence). V lost 9 bases to trimming and J lost 2 bases; unmatched junction nucleotides: 4. In DNA, the CDR3 is TGTGCCAGCACCACAGGGGGCACTAATGAAAAACTGTTTTTT. It codes for CASTTGGTNEKLFF.

This clone was counted once. The chain couples TRBV6-5 to TRBJ1-4; D not resolved. The CDR3 is 15 residues long. Germline CDR1 reads MNHEY; CDR2 reads SVGAGI. V lost 2 bases, J lost 10 bases, and 17 bases lay in between. CDR3 residues: CASSYAGSLSGKLFF. In DNA form, the CDR3 reads TGTGCCAGCAGTTACGCCGGGAGCCTGAGTGGAAAACTGTTTTTT.

The J gene is TRBJ1-5, the V gene TRBV5-1, with TRBD1 matching 12 bases. Trimming removed 2 bases from V and 8 bases from J; junction bases left unmatched: 8. This CDR3 comprises 16 residues. Germline loops: CDR1 SGHRS, CDR2 YFSETQ. DNA of the CDR3: TGCGCCAGCAGCTTCTCCGGGACAGGGGGCGAAGAGCCCCAGCATTTT. Protein sequence: CASSFSGTGGEEPQHF.

V gene TRBV5-6 combines with J gene TRBJ2-1, with 9 bases lining up with TRBD2. The CDR3 has 16 residues. V gave up 0 bases and J gave up 6 bases; unmatched junction bases: 7. Looked up from germline, CDR1 is SGHDT and CDR2 is YYEEEE. DNA of the CDR3: TGTGCCAGCAGCTTGGCCATTAGCGGGAGTAGCAATGAGCAGTTCTTC. Translating gives CASSLAISGSSNEQFF.

This clone was seen a single time. The chain has TRBV12-5 and TRBJ1-1; D remains unclear. CDR1 is LGHNT and CDR2 is FRNRAP in the germline V gene. This CDR3 is built from 14 residues. V was shortened by 1 base and J by 1 base, with 7 bases between the two germline ends. In DNA, the CDR3 is TGTGCTAGTGGTTTGGGTCAGGCGAACACTGAAGCTTTCTTT. Its translation: CASGLGQANTEAFF.

The chain uses TRBV5-1 and TRBJ2-7; 9 nucleotides match TRBD2. The CDR3 covers 15 residues. V was pared by 2 bases and J by 2 bases, with 5 bases of the junction left unmatched. Germline V gene lookup returns CDR1 SGHRS and CDR2 YFSETQ. CDR3 sequence: CASSLPGLAAYEQYF. CDR3 DNA: TGCGCCAGCAGCTTACCGGGACTAGCTGCCTACGAGCAGTACTTC.

This chain uses TRBV19 with TRBJ1-2; 7 bases are shared with TRBD1. Germline loops: CDR1 LNHDA, CDR2 SQIVND (reference sequence). CDR3 length equals 14 residues. V lost 5 bases and J lost 7; bases outside the gene matches: 10. CDR3 in amino acids: CASSPATGFRGYTF. Written as DNA, the CDR3 is TGTGCCAGTAGTCCCGCGACAGGGTTTCGTGGCTACACCTTC.

This chain joins TRBV7-2 and TRBJ1-4; 8 bases are a match to TRBD1. The germline V gene has CDR1 SGHTA and CDR2 FQGNSA. This CDR3 has 15 amino acids. V lost 6 bases, J lost 7 bases, and 10 bases stayed unmatched. CDR3 amino acids: CASSPDRGRSEKLFF. The DNA of the CDR3 is TGTGCCAGCAGTCCTGACAGGGGAAGGAGTGAAAAACTGTTTTTT.

This chain links TRBV6-1 with TRBJ1-2; D might be TRBD1 (5 bases). The CDR3 loop spans 14 amino acids. Between the trimmed V and J ends, which lost 3 bases and 4 bases, there was a span of 12 bases. Per germline, CDR1 MNHNS and CDR2 SASEGT. The CDR3 bases are TGTGCCAGCAGTGAGTGGCAGGGCAGCTATGGCTACACCTTC. This translates into CASSEWQGSYGYTF.

Points on this clone: The same CDR3 is also encoded by other DNA sequences in this sample. CDR3 protein: CASSPPGSSYNSPLHF. CDR3 coding DNA: TGTGCCAGCTCACCACCGGGGAGCTCCTATAATTCACCCCTCCACTTT. This chain links TRBV18 with TRBJ1-6; no firm D call. The CDR3 loop spans 16 amino acids. The germline V gene encodes CDR1 KGHSH and CDR2 LQKENI. Trimming cost V 0 bases and J 0 bases, with 6 bases left between them.